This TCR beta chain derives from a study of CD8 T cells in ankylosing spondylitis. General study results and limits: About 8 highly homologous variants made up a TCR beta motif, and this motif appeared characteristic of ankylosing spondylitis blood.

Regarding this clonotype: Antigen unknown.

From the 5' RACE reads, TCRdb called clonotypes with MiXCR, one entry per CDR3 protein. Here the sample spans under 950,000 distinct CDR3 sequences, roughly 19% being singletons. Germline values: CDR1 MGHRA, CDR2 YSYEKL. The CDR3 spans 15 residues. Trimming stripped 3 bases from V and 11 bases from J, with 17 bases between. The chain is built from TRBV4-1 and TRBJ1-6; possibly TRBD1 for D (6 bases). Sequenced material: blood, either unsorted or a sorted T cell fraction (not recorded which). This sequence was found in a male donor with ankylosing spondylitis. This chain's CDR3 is CASSQEKGGLTPLHF. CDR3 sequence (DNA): TGCGCCAGCAGCCAGGAGAAGGGGGGCCTCACACCCCTCCACTTT.